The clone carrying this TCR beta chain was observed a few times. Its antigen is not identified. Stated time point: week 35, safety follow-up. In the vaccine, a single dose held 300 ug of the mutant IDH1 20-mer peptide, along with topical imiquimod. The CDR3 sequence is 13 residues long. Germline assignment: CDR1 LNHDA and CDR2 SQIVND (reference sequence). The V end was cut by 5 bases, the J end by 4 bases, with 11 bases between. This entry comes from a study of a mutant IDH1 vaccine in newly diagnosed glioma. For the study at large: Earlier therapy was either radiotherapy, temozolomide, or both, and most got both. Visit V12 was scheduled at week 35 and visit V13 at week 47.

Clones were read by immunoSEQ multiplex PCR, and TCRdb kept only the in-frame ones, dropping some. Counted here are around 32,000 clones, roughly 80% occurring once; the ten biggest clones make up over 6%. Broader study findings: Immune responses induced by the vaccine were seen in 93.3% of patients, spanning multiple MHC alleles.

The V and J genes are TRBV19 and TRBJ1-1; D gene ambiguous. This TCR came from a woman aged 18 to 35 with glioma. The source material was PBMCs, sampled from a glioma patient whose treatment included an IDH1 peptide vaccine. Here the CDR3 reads CASSDLPGTEAFF. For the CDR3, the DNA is TGTGCCAGTAGTGACCTCCCGGGCACTGAAGCTTTCTTT.